This T cell receptor beta chain appears in the sequencing data of a study of human T cells and chemical hapten exposure. Time point meaning: patch test 3, about 24 weeks after DPC sensitization. As for treatment: therapeutic diphenylcyclopropenone sensitization with weekly scalp DPC. TCRdb recomputed calls from the RACE reads with MiXCR, one row per CDR3 protein. In the table there are about 90,000 distinct CDR3 sequences, approximately 11% of which are singletons. This clonotype was detected only a few times. Its specificity is unknown. Findings of the study overall: Counts of expanded TCRs at PT1 were positively correlated with patch test score.

Trimming took off 1 base at V and 9 bases at J, with 16 bases between the two ends. This CDR3 has 15 amino acids. CDR1 LGHNT and CDR2 FRNRAP come from the germline V gene. This chain connects TRBV12-5 to TRBJ2-1; D is uncertain. This clonotype originated in a woman aged 30 to 39 with alopecia areata. Some clones in this sample may be carry-over from other donors' samples. Here the sequenced sample was whole blood, taken in connection with sensitization to the hapten diphenylcyclopropenone (DPC). CDR3 protein: CASGLGRTPLGEQFF. CDR3 sequence (DNA): TGTGCTAGTGGTTTGGGACGGACGCCGCTGGGTGAGCAGTTCTTC.